Listed here is a single T cell receptor beta chain. Antigen: not known. The read stops 3 residues short of the end of the CDR3; the missing end is completed from the germline J gene. The data were obtained in a study of T cells in women clearing cervical HPV infection. Clones were sequenced by immunoSEQ multiplex PCR, and TCRdb holds only the in-frame ones, with some missing. Here the sample table reports 25,000 to 30,000 clones. MY09/MY11 PCR detected cervical HPV DNA; dot-blot assigned genotypes. Germline V gives CDR1 SGHTA, CDR2 FQGNSA. CDR3 length equals 14 residues. Whole-study results and caveats: TRBV6-7 abundance was lower in cases than controls (around 0.11% versus 0.15%).

This chain uses TRBV7-2 with TRBJ1-2; D not certain. Sequencing was carried out using blood buffy coat. The origin of this receptor is a woman between 18 and 70 years old with a cervical HPV16 infection that either progressed to CIN3+ or cleared (not recorded which). The covered CDR3 bases are TGTGCCAGCAGCCCAGGAACTCGCACAGATACC. This translates into CASSPGTRTDT. The whole CDR3 is CASSPGTRTDTYTF. Full variable domain (outside the CDR3, taken from reference TRBV7-2 and TRBJ1-2): GAGVSQSPSNKVTEKGKDVELRCDPISGHTALYWYRQSLGQGLEFLIYFQGNSAPDKSGLPSDRFSAERTGGSVSTLTIQRTQQEDSAVYLCASSPGTRTDTYTFGSGTRLTVV.